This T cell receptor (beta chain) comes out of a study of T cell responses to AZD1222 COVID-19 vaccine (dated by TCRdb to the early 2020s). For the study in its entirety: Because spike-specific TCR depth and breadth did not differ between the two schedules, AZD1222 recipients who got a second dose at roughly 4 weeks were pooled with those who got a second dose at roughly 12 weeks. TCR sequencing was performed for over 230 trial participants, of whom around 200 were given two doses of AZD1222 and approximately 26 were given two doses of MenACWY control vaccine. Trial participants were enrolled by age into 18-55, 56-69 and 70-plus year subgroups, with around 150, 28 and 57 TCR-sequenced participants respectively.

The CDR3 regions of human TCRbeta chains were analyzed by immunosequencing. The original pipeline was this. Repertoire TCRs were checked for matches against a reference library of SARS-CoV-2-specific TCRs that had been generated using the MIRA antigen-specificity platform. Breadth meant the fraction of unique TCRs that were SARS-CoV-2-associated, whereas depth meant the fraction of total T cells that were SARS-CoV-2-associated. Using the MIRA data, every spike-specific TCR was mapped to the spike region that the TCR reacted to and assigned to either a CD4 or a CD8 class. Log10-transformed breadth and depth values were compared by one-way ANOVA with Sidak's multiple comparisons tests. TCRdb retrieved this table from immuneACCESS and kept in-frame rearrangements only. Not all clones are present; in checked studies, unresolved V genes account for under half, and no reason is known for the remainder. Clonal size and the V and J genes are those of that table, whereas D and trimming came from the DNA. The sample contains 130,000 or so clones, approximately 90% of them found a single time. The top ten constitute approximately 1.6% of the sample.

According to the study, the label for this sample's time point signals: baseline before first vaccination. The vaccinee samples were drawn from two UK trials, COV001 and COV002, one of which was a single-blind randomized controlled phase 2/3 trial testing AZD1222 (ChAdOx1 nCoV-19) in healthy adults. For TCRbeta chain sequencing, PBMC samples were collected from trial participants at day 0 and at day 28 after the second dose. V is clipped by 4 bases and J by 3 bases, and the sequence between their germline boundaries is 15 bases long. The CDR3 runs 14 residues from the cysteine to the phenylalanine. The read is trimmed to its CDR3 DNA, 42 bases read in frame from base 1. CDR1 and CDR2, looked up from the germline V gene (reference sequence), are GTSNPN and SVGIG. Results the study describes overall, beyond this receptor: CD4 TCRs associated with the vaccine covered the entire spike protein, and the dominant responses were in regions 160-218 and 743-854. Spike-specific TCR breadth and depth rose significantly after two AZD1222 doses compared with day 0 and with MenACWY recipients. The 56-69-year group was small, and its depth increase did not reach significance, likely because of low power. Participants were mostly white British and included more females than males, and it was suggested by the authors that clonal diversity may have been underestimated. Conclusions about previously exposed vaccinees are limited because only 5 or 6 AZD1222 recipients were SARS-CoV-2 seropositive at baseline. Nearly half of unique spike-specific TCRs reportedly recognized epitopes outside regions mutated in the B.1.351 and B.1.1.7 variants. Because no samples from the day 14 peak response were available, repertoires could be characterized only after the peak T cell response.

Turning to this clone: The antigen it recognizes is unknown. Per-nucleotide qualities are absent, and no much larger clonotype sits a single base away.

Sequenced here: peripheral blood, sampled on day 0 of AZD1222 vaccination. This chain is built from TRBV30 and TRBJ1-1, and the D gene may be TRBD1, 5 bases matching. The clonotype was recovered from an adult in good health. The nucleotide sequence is TGTGCCTGGAATCAAGGCGTGGGGGACACTGAAGCTTTCTTT. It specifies CAWNQGVGDTEAFF.